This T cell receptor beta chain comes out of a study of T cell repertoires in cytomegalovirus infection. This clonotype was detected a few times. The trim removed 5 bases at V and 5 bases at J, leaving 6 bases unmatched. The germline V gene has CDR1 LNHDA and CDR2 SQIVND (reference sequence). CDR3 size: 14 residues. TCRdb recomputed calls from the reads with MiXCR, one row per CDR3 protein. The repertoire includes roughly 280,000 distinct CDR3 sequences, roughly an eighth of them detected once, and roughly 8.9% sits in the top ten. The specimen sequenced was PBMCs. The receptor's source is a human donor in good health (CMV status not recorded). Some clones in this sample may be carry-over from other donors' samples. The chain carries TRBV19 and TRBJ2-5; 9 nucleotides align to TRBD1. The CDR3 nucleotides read TGTGCCAGTAGTCCCGGACAGGGGACGGAGACCCAGTACTTC. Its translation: CASSPGQGTETQYF. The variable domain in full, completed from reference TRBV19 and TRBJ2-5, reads DGGITQSPKYLFRKEGQNVTLSCEQNLNHDAMYWYRQDPGQGLRLIYYSQIVNDFQKGDIAEGYSVSREKKESFPLTVTSAQKNPTAFYLCASSPGQGTETQYFGPGTRLLVL.